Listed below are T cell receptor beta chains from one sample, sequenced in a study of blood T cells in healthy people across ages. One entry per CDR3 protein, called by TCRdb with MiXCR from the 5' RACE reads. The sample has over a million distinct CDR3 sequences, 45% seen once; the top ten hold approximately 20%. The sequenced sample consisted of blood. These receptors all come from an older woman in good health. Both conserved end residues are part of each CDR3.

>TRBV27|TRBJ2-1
CASSPGWRVEQFF
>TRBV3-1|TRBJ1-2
CASSLDGRENGYTF
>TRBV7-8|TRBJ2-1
CASSSAQGVYNEQFF
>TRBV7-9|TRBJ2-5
CASSLSLPRPEEETQYF
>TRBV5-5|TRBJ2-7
CASSASGQNYEQYF
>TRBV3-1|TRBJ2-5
CASSQETGLAGLGTQYF
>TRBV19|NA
CASRQSGASYEQYF
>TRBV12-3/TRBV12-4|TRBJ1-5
CASSFGEGYQPQHF
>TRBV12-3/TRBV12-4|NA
CASSFRERETQYF
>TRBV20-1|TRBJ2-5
CSARDGRTAWTQYF
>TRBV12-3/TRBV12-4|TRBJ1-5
CASRGDVNQPQHF
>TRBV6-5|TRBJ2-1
CASSERNYNEQFF
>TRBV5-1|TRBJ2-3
CASSYRAGNTDTQYF
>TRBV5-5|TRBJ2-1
CASSLEAGGWNEQFF
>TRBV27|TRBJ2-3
CASSFSRVPSISDTQYF
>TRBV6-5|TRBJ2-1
CASSLTSRSYNEQFF
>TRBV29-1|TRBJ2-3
CSAVPRADTQYF
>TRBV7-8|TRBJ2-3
CASSLPGLAGRRWDTDTQYF
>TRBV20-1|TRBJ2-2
CSALTATNTGELFF
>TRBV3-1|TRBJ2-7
CASSQTGQGGNEQYF
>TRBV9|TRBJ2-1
CASSEGGVSYNEQFF
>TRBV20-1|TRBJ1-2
CSARDDQGYGYTF
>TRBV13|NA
CASSLRTLAAYNEQYF
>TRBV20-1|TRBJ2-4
CSARDPDRDSQNIQYF
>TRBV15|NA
CATSRNRGLGEQYF
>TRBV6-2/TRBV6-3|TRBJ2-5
CASKAGQETQYF
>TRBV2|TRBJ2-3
CASRGQGLSTDTQYF
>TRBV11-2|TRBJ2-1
CASSFGRMADNEQFF
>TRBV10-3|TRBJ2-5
CAISDPDETQYF
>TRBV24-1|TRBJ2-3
CATSDLGFEDTQYF
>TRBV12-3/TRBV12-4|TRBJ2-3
CASSLVGGRTDTQYF
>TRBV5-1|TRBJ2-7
CASSLETSGRREQYF
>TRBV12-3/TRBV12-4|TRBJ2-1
CASSPEGRAGADEQFF
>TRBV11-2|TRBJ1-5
CASSFRTGENQPQHF
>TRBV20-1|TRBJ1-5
CSARGGGRNQPQHF
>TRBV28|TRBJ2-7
CASSLPGLGREDEQYF
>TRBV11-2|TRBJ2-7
CASSLDRQGGVGEQYF
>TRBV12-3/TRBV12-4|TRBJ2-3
CASSLVSSTDTQYF
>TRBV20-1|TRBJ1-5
CSAPLSPSGPAVISNQPQHF
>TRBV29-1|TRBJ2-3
CSLVGRGRVGTDTQYF
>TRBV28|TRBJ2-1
CASSSAGTGYTNEQFF
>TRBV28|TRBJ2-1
CASSPRSSAYNEQFF
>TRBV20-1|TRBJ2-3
CSASGGTSTDTQYF
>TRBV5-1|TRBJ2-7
CASRESASYEQYF
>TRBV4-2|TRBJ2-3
CASSPLRGLAGDTQYF
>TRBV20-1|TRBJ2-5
CSAPPPGGIKETQYF
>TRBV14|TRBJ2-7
CASSQEGRASYEQYF
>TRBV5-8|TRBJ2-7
CASSPILAGAYEQYF
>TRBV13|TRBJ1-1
CASSLSETAEAFF
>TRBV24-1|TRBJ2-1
CATGTPGQVNNEQFF
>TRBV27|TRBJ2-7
CASSSSGLLSQYF
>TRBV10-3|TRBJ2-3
CAISESPTGEVADTQYF
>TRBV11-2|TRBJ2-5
CASSLRLSVRRGQETQYF
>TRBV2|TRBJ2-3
CASNRAASTDTQYF